This T cell receptor (beta chain) is from a study of cytomegalovirus exposure and HLA in healthy donors (dated by TCRdb to the late 2010s). Turning to the overall study: According to an earlier analysis of a few hundred of the donors, some 180 million T cells yielded 117 million unique TCR beta sequences and 276 Gb of sequence data. Donor age, sex, ethnicity and CMV serostatus were compiled together with the repertoire data. In the later analysis, no new phenotypic data were used to find candidate immune exposures; instead, reliance was placed on TCR beta sequences and their occurrence across donors. Besides the first cohort of 666 subjects, a separate validation cohort made up of over 100 different subjects was used. In a later genetic analysis, genome-wide SNP genotypes for 398 of the 666 donors were used, and that subset was treated as a discovery cohort. The aim of the study was to test whether cataloging public T cell receptors could identify signatures of past pathogen exposure. A handful of DR-DQ haplotypes were handled as single units for association and clustering because linkage in the cohort was strong. All discovery cohort repertoires had been generated using a single sequencing platform. An early release that covered about 600 HLA-typed donors contained around 330 gigabases of sequencing data and roughly 84 million unique TCR sequences. To decide whether each TCR beta V gene segment behaved as functional or pseudogenic, an earlier analysis of fewer than 750 of the donors relied on high-throughput TCR beta sequencing. The number of donors typed differed by locus, with 629-630 for A, B, C, DRB1 and DQB1, about 500 for DQA1, 600 to 610 for DPA1, and under 490 for DPB1. Of the approximately 400 genotyped donors, less than 85% were placed in the genetic ancestry cluster associated with self-reported Caucasian donors. To study patterns of TCR occurrence, a later analysis re-analyzed previously published TCR beta repertoires from just over 650 donors and added high-resolution HLA genotyping. The T cell repertoires of some 700 subjects were profiled by immunosequencing and related to cytomegalovirus serostatus. To predict cytomegalovirus infection status, the study brought together high-throughput TCR immunosequencing, statistical association of individual TCRs with disease status, and machine learning. Both class I and class II loci were covered by HLA typing, at four-digit resolution. On average, 235,054 unique TCR beta nucleotide sequences were sequenced per donor among 300 to 500 genotyped donors of the cohort, with roughly 18% of those sequences being non-productive.

Preparation of the library involved the immunoSEQ multiplex PCR assay. The multiplex PCR relied on a mix of 60 forward primers for TCR Vbeta segments and 13 reverse primers for TCR Jbeta segments. A multiplex PCR assay on genomic DNA amplified the CDR3 region of rearranged TCR beta genes. Amplified TCR beta libraries were sequenced as 87-base-pair reads on the Illumina HiSeq System. The paper's processing steps were these. Across the 670 or so repertoires, a later analysis counted roughly 77 million unique TCR beta chains, around 11 million of which were shared by at least two donors. To remove PCR and sequencing errors, raw reads were error-corrected and collapsed into unique sequences using a nearest-neighbor algorithm that merged closely related sequences. CDR3 sequences were aligned to IMGT reference sequences to assign V, D and J gene segments. Each retained sequence needed at least a six-nucleotide match to both a V gene segment and a J gene segment. Rearrangements were called productive when the CDR3 lacked stop codons and stayed in frame with V and J; all others were non-productive. CDR3 was defined according to IMGT convention as the region running from the second conserved V-encoded cysteine to the conserved J-encoded phenylalanine. In an earlier analysis of 500 to 650 of the donors, sequences lacking an unambiguous match to a single V gene segment were excluded. In an earlier analysis of a few hundred of the donors, V segments were called functional above 56.7% productive rearrangements and were called segregating when the between-donor standard deviation exceeded 5%. To diagnose cytomegalovirus status from the catalog of TCR beta chain sequences, a statistical classification framework was built. In a later analysis, TCR nucleotide sequences were compared against IMGT/GENE-DB human TR gene sequences so that V and J genes could be assigned. Using the TCRdist pipeline, a later analysis assigned CDR3 sequences along with most-parsimonious VDJ recombination scenarios. In a later analysis, every TCR beta chain was defined by the combination of its CDR3 amino acid sequence and its V-gene family, and reads without a unique V-gene family were dropped. As a way to deal with suspected cross-contamination and a sequencing artifact, a later analysis dropped hundreds of nucleotide sequences that were highly shared and had low generation probability. In a later analysis, a clonal expansion index was calculated for each public chain from normalized within-repertoire ranks of inferred template counts. A later analysis computed generation probabilities with a VDJ recombination model fitted to out-of-frame rearrangements, and checked the results against IGoR. In a later analysis, TCR-TCR, TCR-HLA and TCR-CMV co-occurrence was scored with hypergeometric tests, and a repertoire-size bias correction was applied to TCR pairs. To estimate false discovery rates, a later analysis permuted the HLA or CMV assignments 20 times. In a later analysis, co-occurring TCRs were grouped using DBSCAN, and TCRdist sequence similarity was added for clustering within HLA-allele-positive subsets. Repertoires with fewer than 30,000 or more than 120,000 public chains were left out of co-occurrence clustering, as were five repertoires with anomalous nucleotide sharing. TCRdb mirrors the immuneACCESS table, restricted to in-frame sequences. Some clones are absent from its copies; in checked studies, under half trace to an unresolved V gene, and the reason for the others is unknown. V, J and clone size were drawn from that table, and D and trimming were deduced from the DNA. The sample table contains some 99,000 clones; only one count was recorded for around 86% of them. The ten largest clones represent 2.2% of the sample.

Concerning this clone: The clone's antigen remains unknown. No much larger clone is present one base from it, and per-base qualities are unavailable.

The investigation overall reported the following: Some IMGT-functional V segments, including TRBV6-2 and TRBV6-3, could not be told apart with the 87-base-pair reads, so those segments were excluded. Across donors, most TCR sequences were observed very rarely, whereas some public TCRs were present in many individuals. A further reported finding was that TCR beta sequences accurately predicted the HLA-A and HLA-B alleles for most subjects in the first cohort. Strong co-occurrence of HLA alleles, especially DR and DQ, made assigning TCR associations to individual alleles difficult. An association between a missense DCLRE1C variant and V-gene and J-gene trimming of TCR beta chains was found in a later genetic analysis and replicated in an independent cohort. In a later analysis, several top co-occurrence clusters were reported to appear linked to parvovirus B19, influenza, CMV and Epstein-Barr virus. The sequencing pipeline was judged likely to have produced a cluster of highly shared sequence variants as a technical artifact. According to a later analysis, most CMV-associated TCR beta chains appeared to be HLA-restricted, and the HLA associations seemed to be driven largely by CMV exposure. CMV serostatus was the only immune exposure information available for the cohort. A later analysis associated some 17,000 TCR beta sequences with specific HLA alleles at a false discovery rate of 0.05. A later analysis found that HLA-associated TCR beta chains were more clonally expanded and had lower generation probabilities than equally common non-associated chains. Approximately 16 rarely observed V segments, including chromosome 9 orphons, were excluded from the earlier analysis of several hundred of the donors because counts were too low. According to a later genetic analysis, donors in an Asian-associated ancestry cluster had fewer N-insertions in productive TCRs than the approximately 670-donor mean. In the study, approximately 150 TCR beta chains were listed as associated with cytomegalovirus. Three of the identified cytomegalovirus-associated TCR beta chains were confirmed in vitro to be specific for cytomegalovirus antigens. The classifier was reported to diagnose cytomegalovirus status with high specificity and sensitivity in both the original and validation cohorts. In an earlier analysis of several hundred of the donors, most TCR beta V segments were observed in productive rearrangements about 87% or about 30% of the time, broadly matching IMGT annotations. The cohort was sequenced for TCR beta chains only, and without alpha or paired-chain data the features that could be detected were limited. The presence/absence analyses assumed that sequencing depth was roughly uniform across donors, and that assumption may not be true. In a later analysis, the rate of TCR association differed among HLA loci, with DRB1 alleles having the most associated TCRs and HLA-C alleles having the fewest. Linkage disequilibrium might explain the correlated functional status among segregating V segments, but an unknown experimental factor could not be excluded. HLA typing was unavailable for some donors at each locus, so association tests used only the typed subset. According to the authors, the approach could potentially be generalized to other disease states and immunological phenotypes.

Via the germline V gene (reference sequence), CDR1 is SEHNR and CDR2 FQNEAQ. Relative to germline, V is 4 bases shorter and J is 6 bases shorter, with 16 bases between their ends. The CDR3 numbers 14 residues from cysteine through phenylalanine. Only the CDR3 region is kept as DNA, spanning 42 bases read in frame from base 1. In total, 630 or so healthy bone marrow donors made up the cohort. All cohort members were sampled while nominally healthy, although unrecorded immune exposures were likely present. The donor was CMV seronegative and was included in the group of approximately 350 seronegative cohort members. Each donor provided a peripheral blood sample, and peripheral blood mononuclear cells were used for TCR beta sequencing. The Qiagen DNeasy Blood Extraction Kit was used to extract genomic DNA from the blood cell samples.

The V gene is TRBV7-9 and the J gene is TRBJ2-7; TRBD2 is a possible D gene, resting on 5 matching bases. The sequenced material came from PBMCs. The sequence derives from a woman aged 25 to 39 in good health and CMV-seronegative. The nucleotide sequence is given as TGTGCCAGCAGCTCTACTAGTAAGGTATCCGAGCAGTACTTC. Its protein reads: CASSSTSKVSEQYF.